This T cell receptor beta chain is drawn from a study of blood T cell repertoires in COVID-19 (dated by TCRdb to about 2020). General notes on the study: Samples covering the acute and convalescent phases of COVID-19 were provided by collaborators in the United States, Italy and Spain. The repertoires were made available in a free public database intended to serve as a resource for research on the immune response to SARS-CoV-2. The prospective study material was composed of cDNA or gDNA derived from T cells, B-cell-depleted T cells, or PBMCs. Where HLA class I and class II types were available, the types were taken from metadata supplied by the sample provider, not from assay-based typing. Samples were obtained from the ongoing ImmuneRACE study (first 160 participants) and from 1,200 or so subjects provided by 6 global collaborators. Nearly every sample came with metadata listing a de-identified subject ID, COVID-19 status, age in years and sex. Deeply sampled blood TCRbeta repertoires from subjects exposed to, actively infected with, or recovered from COVID-19 were included in the dataset. Summary of the overall study and its limitations: The amount of clinical and demographic metadata varied by source and participant and was provided uncurated.

On this clone itself: Its antigen is unknown. Base qualities are missing; no much larger clone stands one base away.

One collaborating source in Seattle enrolled patients during active infection and followed them longitudinally through the course of disease. Each collaborating institution followed its own protocols to collect whole blood in K2EDTA tubes. For TCRbeta analysis, collaborators shipped samples in one of three forms: frozen whole blood, isolated PBMCs, or DNA extracted from either of those sample types. The immunoSEQ Assay, a bias-controlled multiplex PCR, was used to amplify TCRbeta CDR3 regions from genomic DNA. The authors processed their data as follows. Within the assay, amplification of reference gene primers was used to estimate how many nucleated cells each sample contained. To quantify the absolute abundance of each unique TCRbeta CDR3 rearrangement, sequence reads were collapsed and filtered. For each sample, productive Simpson clonality was calculated by taking the square root of Simpson's diversity index across productive rearrangements. TCRdb limited this immuneACCESS table to in-frame rearrangements with V and J called. A share of clones is missing; checked studies link under half to unresolved V genes, and the rest is unexplained. Clonal size and the V and J genes are those of that table, whereas D and trimming came from the DNA. The sample includes roughly 230,000 clones, with around 91% observed a single time. 2% to 2.5% of the sample comes from the top ten.

Measured from the cysteine to the phenylalanine, the CDR3 is 14 residues long. The read is trimmed to its CDR3 DNA, 42 bases read in frame from base 1. The germline V gene encodes CDR1 SGHTA and CDR2 FQGTGA. Ends trimmed: V by 2 bases, J by 7 bases; bases unmatched to a gene: 7. Recombination joined TRBV7-3 with TRBJ1-2, and TRBD1 matches 7 of the central bases. The sequenced sample was peripheral blood. The receptor was derived from a woman in her fifties or sixties with COVID-19, enrolled during active disease. The CDR3 has the sequence CASSLGPTGSGYTF. The DNA reads as follows: TGTGCCAGCAGCTTAGGACCGACAGGGTCTGGCTACACCTTC.